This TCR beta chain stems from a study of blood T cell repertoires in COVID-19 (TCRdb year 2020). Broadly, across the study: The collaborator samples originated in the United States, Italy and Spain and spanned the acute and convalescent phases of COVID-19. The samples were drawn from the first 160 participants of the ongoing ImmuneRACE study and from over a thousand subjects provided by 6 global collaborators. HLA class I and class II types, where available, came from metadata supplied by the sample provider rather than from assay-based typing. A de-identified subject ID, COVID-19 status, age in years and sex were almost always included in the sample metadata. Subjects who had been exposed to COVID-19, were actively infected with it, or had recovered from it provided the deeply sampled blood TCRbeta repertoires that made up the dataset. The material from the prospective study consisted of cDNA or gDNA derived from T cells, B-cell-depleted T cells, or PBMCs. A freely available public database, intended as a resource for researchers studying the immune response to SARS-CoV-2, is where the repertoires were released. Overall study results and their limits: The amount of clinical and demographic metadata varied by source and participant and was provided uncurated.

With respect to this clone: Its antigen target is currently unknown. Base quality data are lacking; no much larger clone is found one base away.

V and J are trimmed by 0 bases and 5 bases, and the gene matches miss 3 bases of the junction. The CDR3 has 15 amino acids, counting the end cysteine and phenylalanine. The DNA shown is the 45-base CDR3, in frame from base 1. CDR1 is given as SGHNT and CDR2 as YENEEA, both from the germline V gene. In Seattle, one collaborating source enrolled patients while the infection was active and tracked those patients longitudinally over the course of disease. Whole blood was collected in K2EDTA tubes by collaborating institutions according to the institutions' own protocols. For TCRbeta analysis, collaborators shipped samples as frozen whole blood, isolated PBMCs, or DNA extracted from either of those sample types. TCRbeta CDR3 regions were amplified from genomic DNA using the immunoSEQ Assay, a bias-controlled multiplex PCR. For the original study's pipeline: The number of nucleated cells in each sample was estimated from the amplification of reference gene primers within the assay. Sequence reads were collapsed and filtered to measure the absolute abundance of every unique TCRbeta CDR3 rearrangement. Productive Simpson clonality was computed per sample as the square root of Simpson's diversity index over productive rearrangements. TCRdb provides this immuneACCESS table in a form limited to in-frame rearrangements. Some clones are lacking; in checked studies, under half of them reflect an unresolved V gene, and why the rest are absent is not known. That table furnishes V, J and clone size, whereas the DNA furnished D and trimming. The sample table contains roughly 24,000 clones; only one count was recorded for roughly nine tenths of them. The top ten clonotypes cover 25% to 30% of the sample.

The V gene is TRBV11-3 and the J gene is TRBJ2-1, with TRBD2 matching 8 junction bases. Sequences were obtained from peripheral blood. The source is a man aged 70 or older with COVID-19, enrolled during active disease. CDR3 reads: CASSLEGTRNNEQFF. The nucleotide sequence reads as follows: TGTGCCAGCAGCTTAGAAGGGACTAGAAACAATGAGCAGTTCTTC. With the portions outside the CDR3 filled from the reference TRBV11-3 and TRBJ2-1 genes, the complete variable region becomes EAGVVQSPRYKIIEKKQPVAFWCNPISGHNTLYWYLQNLGQGPELLIRYENEEAVDDSQLPKDRFSAERLKGVDSTLKIQPAELGDSAVYLCASSLEGTRNNEQFFGPGTRLTVL.